The present entry profiles one TCR beta chain with its context. Its target antigen remains unknown. This sequence may be a read error, since a much larger clone differs from it by one base. This record belongs to a study of tumor-infiltrating lymphocytes in primary liver carcinoma (dated by TCRdb to about 2017). Background on the whole study: Between November 2015 and March 2016, a few patients in China with histopathologically diagnosed primary liver carcinoma had their tumors surgically resected. Of the five patients (three men and two women, aged 30 to 69 years), four had hepatocellular carcinoma and one had combined HCC and intrahepatic cholangiocarcinoma. The five patients had tumors of stage T1-T3 N0M0, with maximum diameters ranging from roughly 4.2 to 10 cm. Each sample produced about 3.5 to 7.13 million productive TCRbeta reads, and read depth showed no significant difference between tissue types. The study combined TCRbeta repertoire sequencing, expression microarrays and whole-exome sequencing across five regions of each liver tumor, with adjacent normal tissue and blood. A total of roughly 35 specimens from 5 patients went through TCRbeta repertoire sequencing, namely 25 tumor regions, 5 adjacent noncancerous liver tissues and 5 peripheral blood samples. High reproducibility was observed for the technical replicate repertoires, with mean shared-clone rates near 0.89 and correlation coefficients above 0.95.

Broader findings and caveats from the paper: The study included only four to six patients, and the authors note findings should be validated in a larger study. Repertoire overlap was found to be higher between tumor regions (mean roughly 35%) than between tumor-adjacent (approximately 17%) or tumor-blood (about 15%) pairs, consistent with antigen-driven expansion. Because only the TCR beta chain was sequenced and unpaired alpha chains were not captured, true repertoire diversity is likely underestimated. Comparison of CD4+ and CD8+ T cell repertoires was precluded by the use of bulk unsorted samples. The top 250 clones made up a significantly larger repertoire fraction in tumors than in blood (p = 0.039).

RNA from unsorted whole blood was extracted with TRIzol reagent, and germline DNA was obtained with the DNeasy Blood & Tissue kit. At the time of sampling, the patients were treatment-naive and had chronic HBV infection. Before surgery, four milliliters of peripheral blood were drawn into K2EDTA tubes. Using a constant-region primer and ProtoScript II reverse transcriptase, TCRbeta-specific cDNA was reverse-transcribed from 500 to 650 ng total RNA. Three nested multiplex PCR rounds, following a slightly modified ARM-PCR procedure, were used to build the TCRbeta libraries. A final 25-cycle PCR with Deep VentR polymerase added sample barcodes and Illumina adapters. Before sequencing, amplicons of 200-500 bp were purified from gel using a QIAquick gel extraction kit. An Illumina HiSeq 2500 was used to sequence the TCRbeta amplicons with 250-bp paired-end reads. The authors' pipeline ran thus. To recover full CDR3 sequences, reads were quality-trimmed using Trimmomatic v0.33 and paired reads were then merged using FLASH v1.2.11. V, D and J germline segments were assigned to the rearranged TCRbeta sequences by MiGEC v1.2.1b. Clonotype statistics and Shannon-Wiener diversity indices were computed with VDJtools v1.0.0. Except for diversity analysis, only the 250 most abundant clonotypes of each sample were used in subsequent analyses to reduce sampling bias. TCRdb took the public reads, trimmed them with fastp at Q25, ran MiXCR for clone calling and kept in-frame beta chains. A single entry per CDR3 protein holds the most common genes and DNA from its merged rows. For this entry, the V and J calls and clone size follow TCRdb and not the study's own pipeline. The sample table lists about 320,000 distinct CDR3 sequences, 50% to 70% of them with a count of one. In total, the top ten clones hold approximately 9% of the sample.

The receptor was isolated from a man in his forties with primary liver carcinoma and hepatitis B virus infection. Sequencing was done on a sample of peripheral blood.

CDR3 loop: CASSLGASVYEHYF. The DNA reads as follows: TGTGCCAGCAGCTTAGGGGCTTCGGTCTACGAGCATTACTTC. The chain uses TRBV11-1 and TRBJ2-7; a confident D gene designation cannot be given. From the cysteine through the phenylalanine, the CDR3 covers 14 amino acids. The read is trimmed to its CDR3 DNA, 42 bases read in frame from base 1. As encoded in the germline V gene (reference sequence), CDR1 is SGHAT while CDR2 is FQDESV.